This T cell receptor (beta chain) was recovered during a study of follicular helper T cells after annual influenza vaccination. The CDR3 is 15 residues long. Per the germline V gene, CDR1 is LNHNV and CDR2 is YYDKDF (reference sequence). Trimming left V 3 bases short and J 4 bases short, with 13 bases between. Profiled with immunoSEQ multiplex PCR; TCRdb holds only in-frame clones, not every one. This sample has about 5,800 clones; over 75% occur once, and the top ten carry about 0.95%. Documented time point: 2015-2016 season, pre-vaccination. The sample in question was CXCR5+ CD38- circulating T follicular helper cells from blood, obtained on the day of influenza vaccination. Subset: circulating Tfh, non-naive CD4+CXCR5+PD-1+ (ICOS+CD38+ or ICOS-CD38-). The rearrangement joins TRBV15 to TRBJ1-3, with D perhaps TRBD1 (5 bases). The receptor comes from an adult who received the influenza vaccine. In DNA, the CDR3 is TGTGCCACCAGCAGGCGACAGAAAGTCGGAAACACCATATATTTT. Amino acid sequence: CATSRRQKVGNTIYF.